The 7 T cell receptor beta chains given below trace back to one sample, sequenced in a study of shared clonotypes between healthy human individuals. Profiling relied on immunoSEQ multiplex PCR, and the TCRdb table lists in-frame clones only, not all of them. Of 1.5 million to 1.9 million clones listed, under 99% are singletons. Specimen: naive CD4+ T cells sorted from blood. Subset specified: CD45RA+ positively selected. The receptors here all came from a man aged 25-45 years in good health.

The chain has TRBV4-1 and TRBJ2-1; 11 positions match TRBD2. The CDR3 has 17 amino acids. The ends lost 2 bases at V and 4 bases at J; junction bases unmatched: 7. Germline values: CDR1 MGHRA, CDR2 YSYEKL. CDR3 sequence reads: CASSQWTTSGVYNEQFF. The DNA for the CDR3 is TGCGCCAGCAGCCAATGGACGACTAGCGGGGTATACAATGAGCAGTTCTTC.

This clone was seen more than once but under ten times. The V and J genes are TRBV7-2 and TRBJ1-5; no clear D gene. The CDR3 consists of 13 residues. Germline values: CDR1 SGHTA, CDR2 FQGNSA. V was clipped by 3 bases and J by 11 bases, with 14 bases between them. The CDR3, as DNA: TGTGCCAGCAGCTTGGACGGCCTTATGGCCCAGCATTTT. Residues: CASSLDGLMAQHF. Filled out from reference TRBV7-2 and TRBJ1-5, the complete variable domain reads GAGVSQSPSNKVTEKGKDVELRCDPISGHTALYWYRQSLGQGLEFLIYFQGNSAPDKSGLPSDRFSAERTGGSVSTLTIQRTQQEDSAVYLCASSLDGLMAQHFGDGTRLSIL.

The chain combines TRBV10-2 with TRBJ2-1; D is possibly TRBD2 (6 bases). Germline CDR1 reads WSHSY; CDR2 reads SAAADI. CDR3 length: 14 amino acids. V was shortened by 2 bases and J by 7 bases, with 12 bases between the two germline ends. CDR3 nucleotides: TGCGCCAGCAGTGAGACGGGAGCTAGGAATGAGCAGTTCTTC. Protein sequence: CASSETGARNEQFF.

The chain links TRBV19 to TRBJ1-5; 7 bases line up with TRBD1. V lost 6 bases and J lost 0; bases outside the gene matches: 5. There are 15 residues in the CDR3. Germline V gene sequence: CDR1 LNHDA, CDR2 SQIVND (reference sequence). The CDR3 spells CASRKGQSSNQPQHF. In nucleotides, the CDR3 is TGTGCCAGTAGGAAGGGACAGAGTAGCAATCAGCCCCAGCATTTT.

The gene calls are TRBV7-2 and TRBJ2-3, with a possible D match to TRBD2 (6 bases). V shed 4 bases and J shed 1 base, with 9 bases lying between them. This CDR3 contains 14 residues. In germline, CDR1 is SGHTA, CDR2 FQGNSA. In DNA, the CDR3 is TGTGCCAGCAGCTGGGGAGGCGGCACAGATACGCAGTATTTT. The encoded protein is CASSWGGGTDTQYF.

The chain has TRBV6-5 and TRBJ2-5; D is unclear. Trimming took off 0 bases at V and 5 bases at J, with 10 bases between the two ends. The CDR3 totals 14 residues. The germline V gene has CDR1 MNHEY and CDR2 SVGAGI. The CDR3 spells CASSYSVQVETQYF. CDR3 coding DNA: TGTGCCAGCAGTTACTCGGTGCAGGTTGAGACCCAGTACTTC.

This clone appeared once. The J gene is TRBJ1-1, the V gene TRBV6-5; no clear D gene. CDR3 length: 14 residues. V lost 6 bases to trimming and J lost 5 bases, with 16 bases between them. Germline lookup yields CDR1 MNHEY and CDR2 SVGAGI. The CDR3 sequence: CASRQTGIGTEAFF. The CDR3 DNA is TGTGCCAGCAGACAAACCGGGATTGGGACTGAAGCTTTCTTT.